Presented here are 7 T cell receptor beta chains from one specimen sequenced in a study of T cell changes during pregnancy in multiple sclerosis. The repertoire was sequenced with immunoSEQ multiplex PCR; TCRdb's copy has only in-frame clones and lacks some. The sample contains 65,000 to 85,000 clones, 85% to 95% of which appear only once. The specimen was CD4+ T cells from peripheral blood mononuclear cells, collected after pregnancy. These receptors originate from a female donor with multiple sclerosis, enrolled in a pregnancy study.

The rearrangement joins TRBV29-1 to TRBJ2-1, with 11 bases identical to TRBD2. V lost 6 bases and J lost 3; bases outside the gene matches: 4. This CDR3 contains 14 residues. Per germline, CDR1 SQVTM and CDR2 ANQGSEA. As DNA, the CDR3 is TGCAGCGTGGGGACTAGCGGATTCTACAATGAGCAGTTCTTC. It codes for CSVGTSGFYNEQFF.

The rearrangement joins TRBV4-3 to TRBJ2-1, with D possibly TRBD2 on 6 matching bases. Germline-derived CDR1 and CDR2 are LGHNA and YSLEER. The CDR3 has 15 amino acids. V shed 4 bases and J shed 2 bases, with 12 bases lying between them. The DNA of the CDR3 is TGCGCCAGCAGCCCCACTAGCACTCCCTACAATGAGCAGTTCTTC. It is translated as CASSPTSTPYNEQFF.

This sequence joins TRBV10-3 and TRBJ1-1; D is uncertain. Trimming took 7 bases from V and 3 from J, leaving 12 bases between them. The CDR3 length is 13 residues. Germline V gene lookup returns CDR1 ENHRY and CDR2 SYGVKD. The CDR3 region has the DNA TGTGCCATCAACGCCGAGGTCTACACTGAAGCTTTCTTT. Encoded protein: CAINAEVYTEAFF.

The gene calls are TRBV19 and TRBJ2-3; 7 nucleotides line up with TRBD2. With 6 bases clipped from V and 3 bases from J, the junction kept 9 bases outside the gene matches. Germline V CDR1 and CDR2: LNHDA, SQIVND (reference sequence). This CDR3 has 15 residues. Here the CDR3 DNA reads TGTGCCAGTAGCTCGGCGGGAGTAGGAACAGATACGCAGTATTTT. Its protein product is CASSSAGVGTDTQYF. Filled out from reference TRBV19 and TRBJ2-3, the complete variable domain reads DGGITQSPKYLFRKEGQNVTLSCEQNLNHDAMYWYRQDPGQGLRLIYYSQIVNDFQKGDIAEGYSVSREKKESFPLTVTSAQKNPTAFYLCASSSAGVGTDTQYFGPGTRLTVL.

V gene TRBV19 combines with J gene TRBJ2-1; TRBD2 agrees at 12 bases. Trimming at V came to 4 bases and at J to 6 bases, leaving 10 bases not matched to a gene. There are 17 residues in the CDR3. Germline V gene data show CDR1 as LNHDA and CDR2 as SQIVND (reference sequence). CDR3 amino acids: CASSTLSPSGRGNEQFF. The CDR3 DNA follows: TGTGCCAGTAGTACGTTAAGTCCTAGCGGGAGGGGCAATGAGCAGTTCTTC.

This chain uses TRBV2 with TRBJ2-2, with D possibly TRBD2 on 5 matching bases. The CDR3 sequence is 12 residues long. Per germline, CDR1 SNHLY and CDR2 FYNNEI. The V end was cut by 7 bases, the J end by 6 bases, with 9 bases between. The CDR3 DNA reads as TGTGCCAGCAACATGGGAGCCGGGGAGCTGTTTTTT. This sequence encodes CASNMGAGELFF.

This chain uses TRBV12-5 with TRBJ2-7; TRBD2 matches at 8 bases. This CDR3 spans 15 amino acids. V shed 7 bases, J shed 2 bases, and the junction held 10 bases outside the gene matches. Looked up from germline, CDR1 is LGHNT and CDR2 is FRNRAP. The CDR3 loop is CASARWAGGAYEQYF. As DNA, the CDR3 is TGTGCTAGTGCCCGTTGGGCGGGAGGAGCCTACGAGCAGTACTTC. Variable domain in full (rest from reference TRBV12-5 and TRBJ2-7): DARVTQTPRHKVTEMGQEVTMRCQPILGHNTVFWYRQTMMQGLELLAYFRNRAPLDDSGMPKDRFSAEMPDATLATLKIQPSEPRDSAVYFCASARWAGGAYEQYFGPGTRLTVT.